The 22 T cell receptor beta chains below come from one sample, sequenced in a study of cytomegalovirus exposure and HLA in healthy donors. Produced via immunoSEQ multiplex PCR; TCRdb's table is partial and in-frame only. The sample shows over 110,000 clones, around 87% of them seen only once. Specimen: PBMCs. All receptors come from a man aged 18 to 30 in good health and CMV-seropositive.

The chain carries TRBV5-4 and TRBJ2-5, with 8 bases identical to TRBD2. V lost 1 base, J lost 5 bases, and 4 bases stayed unmatched. CDR1 SGHNT and CDR2 YYREEE come from the germline V gene (reference sequence). This CDR3 has 14 residues. The DNA for the CDR3 is TGTGCCAGCAGCTTGCGGGAGGGAGGGGAGACCCAGTACTTC. Its translation: CASSLREGGETQYF.

The DNA of the CDR3 is TGTGCCAGCAGCTTGGGACAGGGGATCGACGAGCAGTACTTC. It is translated as CASSLGQGIDEQYF. The J gene is TRBJ2-7, the V gene TRBV7-9; 10 bases fit TRBD1. The junction had 4 bases not matched to a gene; V was cut back by 3 bases and J by 5 bases. The CDR3 covers 14 residues. The V gene's germline CDR1 is SEHNR and CDR2 FQNEAQ (reference sequence).

The chain is built from TRBV29-1 and TRBJ1-2, with D perhaps matching TRBD1 (5 bases). This CDR3 comprises 12 residues. Trimming took off 6 bases at V and 8 bases at J, with 16 bases between the two ends. Germline V gene sequence: CDR1 SQVTM, CDR2 ANQGSEA. CDR3 in amino acids: CSVASGKVGYTF. The CDR3, as DNA: TGCAGCGTCGCCTCAGGGAAGGTCGGCTACACCTTC.

The chain recombines TRBV6-1 with TRBJ1-1; possible D gene TRBD1, 5 bases. V was cut by 6 bases and J by 1 base, with 12 bases left in between. The CDR3 sequence is 14 residues long. CDR1 is MNHNS and CDR2 is SASEGT in the germline V gene. The CDR3 nucleotides are TGTGCCAGCAGGGAGGGGACCGCGAACACTGAAGCTTTCTTT. This sequence encodes CASREGTANTEAFF.

The chain has TRBV7-2 and TRBJ2-3, with 11 bases matching TRBD2. The CDR3 extends over 15 amino acids. V shed 3 bases and J 2 bases; nucleotides not matched to a gene: 1. Germline V lookup: CDR1 SGHTA, CDR2 FQGNSA. The CDR3 nucleotides are TGTGCCAGCAGCTTGACTAGCGGGAACACAGATACGCAGTATTTT. Translating gives CASSLTSGNTDTQYF.

The V and J genes are TRBV4-2 and TRBJ2-1; maybe TRBD1 (5 bases). Trimming left V 2 bases short and J 9 bases short, with 17 bases between. Germline values: CDR1 LGHNA, CDR2 YNFKEQ. This CDR3 contains 15 residues. The CDR3 DNA reads TGTGCCAGCAGCCAACAGACAGATACTCCGGGTGAGCAGTTCTTC. Encoded protein: CASSQQTDTPGEQFF.

The chain has TRBV7-2 and TRBJ1-4; 8 positions match TRBD1. CDR1 and CDR2 from the germline V gene are SGHTA and FQGNSA. This CDR3 is built from 15 residues. The J segment lost 3 bases and the V segment lost 5 bases, leaving 5 bases of the junction unmatched. The DNA for the CDR3 is TGTGCCAGCAGCGCGCAGGGGGCGTCTAATGAAAAACTGTTTTTT. It translates to CASSAQGASNEKLFF.

The sample holds one count of this clone. J is TRBJ2-1 and V is TRBV2, with 9 bases lining up with TRBD2. Germline CDR1 and CDR2: SNHLY and FYNNEI. V dropped 7 bases and J dropped 9; count of bases not matched to a gene: 4. The length of the CDR3 is 12 residues. The CDR3 loop is CASKREDGEQFF. The DNA of the CDR3 is TGTGCCAGCAAGCGGGAGGATGGTGAGCAGTTCTTC.

The chain joins TRBV19 to TRBJ2-7, with D hard to call. Germline V gene data show CDR1 as LNHDA and CDR2 as SQIVND (reference sequence). V lost 8 bases and J 0 bases, leaving 8 bases between the germline ends. This CDR3 comprises 12 residues. The CDR3, as DNA: TGTGCCAGTGATCGACTCTCCTACGAGCAGTACTTC. Its translation: CASDRLSYEQYF.

The V and J genes are TRBV27 and TRBJ1-6; TRBD1 might be the D (5 bases). In germline, CDR1 is MNHEY, CDR2 SMNVEV (reference sequence). CDR3 length equals 14 residues. Trimming cost V 6 bases and J 6 bases, with 12 bases left between them. The CDR3 reads CASRPGLPNSPLHF. The DNA for the CDR3 is TGTGCCAGCAGGCCGGGACTGCCTAATTCACCCCTCCACTTT.

This clone occurred once. V and J are TRBV5-1 and TRBJ1-4, with D hard to call. With 5 bases removed from V and 0 bases from J, the gap between germline ends came to 8 bases. From germline, CDR1 is SGHRS and CDR2 YFSETQ. The CDR3 loop spans 14 amino acids. The CDR3 spells CASRPQATNEKLFF. In nucleotides, the CDR3 is TGCGCCAGCAGACCGCAGGCAACTAATGAAAAACTGTTTTTT.

This chain uses TRBV9 with TRBJ2-1, with TRBD2 matching over 11 bases. Looked up from germline, CDR1 is SGDLS and CDR2 is YYNGEE. This CDR3 is 15 amino acids long. The junction had 8 bases not matched to a gene; V was cut back by 2 bases and J by 10 bases. The chain's CDR3 is CASSVISGRAGEQFF. CDR3 sequence (DNA): TGTGCCAGCAGCGTCATTAGCGGGAGGGCCGGGGAGCAGTTCTTC.

The rearrangement joins TRBV7-9 to TRBJ2-5; 9 positions agree with TRBD2. The CDR3 is 16 amino acids. The V gene's germline CDR1 is SEHNR and CDR2 FQNEAQ (reference sequence). The V and J ends lost 5 bases and 1 base, in that order; junction bases with no gene match: 8. CDR3 amino acids: CASSALGGRAQETQYF. DNA for the CDR3: TGTGCCAGCAGCGCCCTGGGCGGGAGGGCCCAAGAGACCCAGTACTTC. The full variable domain, completed using reference TRBV7-9 and TRBJ2-5, is DTGVSQNPRHKITKRGQNVTFRCDPISEHNRLYWYRQTLGQGPEFLTYFQNEAQLEKSRLLSDRFSAERPKGSFSTLEIQRTEQGDSAMYLCASSALGGRAQETQYFGPGTRLLVL.

The CDR3 DNA reads TGTGCCAGCAGCTTATCCACAGGGACCTACGAGCAGTACTTC. It encodes CASSLSTGTYEQYF. The V call is TRBV7-6, the J call TRBJ2-7; D may be TRBD1 (6 bases). The CDR3 is 14 residues long. Trimming removed 2 bases from V and 2 bases from J, with 10 bases in between. Germline loops: CDR1 SGHVS, CDR2 FNYEAQ.

The chain uses TRBV6-5 and TRBJ2-7; tentatively, D is TRBD1 (6 bases). Germline CDR1 reads MNHEY; CDR2 reads SVGAGI. Trimming took 7 bases from V and 7 from J, leaving 17 bases between them. CDR3 length: 13 residues. CDR3 region: CASKNGQTREQYF. The DNA for the CDR3 is TGTGCCAGCAAGAATGGACAGACGAGGGAGCAGTACTTC.

The genes are TRBV7-9 and TRBJ2-7; 11 bases agree with TRBD2. Germline CDR1 is SEHNR and CDR2 is FQNEAQ (reference sequence). V lost 1 base to trimming and J lost 6 bases; unmatched junction nucleotides: 5. The CDR3 is 15 residues long. In nucleotides, the CDR3 is TGTGCCAGCAGCTTAGATAGCGGGAGGGGGTTCGAGCAGTACTTC. This sequence encodes CASSLDSGRGFEQYF.

This clone was counted a single time. V and J are TRBV10-1 and TRBJ2-3; D is perhaps TRBD2 (6 bases). The germline gives CDR1 WNHNN, CDR2 SYGVQD (reference sequence). This CDR3 has 15 residues. V lost 1 base to trimming and J lost 1 base, with 9 bases between them. Here the CDR3 DNA reads TGCGCCAGCAGTGAGTGGCGGGGCCGCACAGATACGCAGTATTTT. Amino acid sequence: CASSEWRGRTDTQYF.

The J gene is TRBJ1-3, the V gene TRBV4-2, with a possible D match to TRBD1 (6 bases). The CDR3 length is 14 residues. V was shortened by 4 bases and J by 4 bases, with 11 bases between the two germline ends. The germline V gene encodes CDR1 LGHNA and CDR2 YNFKEQ. The CDR3: CASSLQGSGNTIYF. The CDR3 DNA reads as TGTGCCAGCAGCCTACAGGGCTCCGGAAACACCATATATTTT.

V and J are TRBV20-1 and TRBJ1-3, with unresolved D. Germline CDR1 is DFQATT and CDR2 is SNEGSKA (reference sequence). With 6 bases removed from V and 4 bases from J, the gap between germline ends came to 7 bases. This CDR3 region has 11 residues. The CDR3 coding sequence is TGCAGTGCCCCCCGGGGAAACACCATATATTTT. It yields the protein CSAPRGNTIYF.

V gene TRBV28 combines with J gene TRBJ2-1, with TRBD2 matching over 11 bases. The CDR3 has 16 residues. The junction had 5 bases not matched to a gene; V was cut back by 4 bases and J by 3 bases. CDR1 and CDR2 (germline): MDHEN, SYDVKM. CDR3: CASSSAGTSGYNEQFF. Here the CDR3 DNA reads TGTGCCAGCAGTTCCGCCGGGACTAGCGGCTACAATGAGCAGTTCTTC.

V and J are TRBV10-1 and TRBJ1-1, with D uncertain. In germline, CDR1 is WNHNN, CDR2 SYGVQD (reference sequence). The V end was cut by 0 bases, the J end by 1 base, with 9 bases between. The CDR3 has 15 amino acids. The chain's CDR3 is CASSESVAGNTEAFF. The DNA of the CDR3 is TGCGCCAGCAGTGAGTCGGTAGCCGGGAACACTGAAGCTTTCTTT.

The J gene is TRBJ2-1, the V gene TRBV18; D is undetermined. Germline assignment: CDR1 KGHSH and CDR2 LQKENI. V shed 1 base and J shed 6 bases, with 19 bases lying between them. The CDR3 covers 17 residues. DNA for the CDR3: TGTGCCAGCTCACCACTTCTTGTACAGTCCTTTACCAATGAGCAGTTCTTC. It is translated as CASSPLLVQSFTNEQFF.